This TCR beta chain is from a study of T cell changes during pregnancy in multiple sclerosis. TCRdb's copy holds only in-frame clones and misses some; the assay was immunoSEQ multiplex PCR. The sample has over 30,000 clones; about 89% are singletons. This CDR3 contains 13 residues. Trimming took off 4 bases at V and 4 bases at J, with 8 bases between the two ends. The germline gives CDR1 SGHRS, CDR2 YFSETQ. The chain recombines TRBV5-1 with TRBJ2-2; no clear D gene. This specimen was CD8+ T cells from peripheral blood mononuclear cells, taken in the third trimester of pregnancy. The TCR comes from a female donor with multiple sclerosis, enrolled in a pregnancy study. In DNA, the CDR3 is TGCGCCAGCAGCCCGGGTGGCACCGGGGAGCTGTTTTTT. The encoded protein is CASSPGGTGELFF. Drawing the rest from reference TRBV5-1 and TRBJ2-2, the complete variable domain is KAGVTQTPRYLIKTRGQQVTLSCSPISGHRSVSWYQQTPGQGLQFLFEYFSETQRNKGNFPGRFSGRQFSNSRSEMNVSTLELGDSALYLCASSPGGTGELFFGEGSRLTVL.